The clone carrying this T cell receptor beta chain was seen once. The data stem from a study of shared T cell receptors in the human thymus. Produced via immunoSEQ multiplex PCR; TCRdb's table is partial and in-frame only. The sample contains roughly 410,000 clones, 85% to 95% of which appear only once. The sequencing input was thymocytes. This receptor was obtained from a human donor.

The CDR3 DNA is TGTGCCACCAGCAGGGGACCGGGACAGGAATCCCTAGGGACCGGGGAGCTGTTTTTT. This translates into CATSRGPGQESLGTGELFF. The chain combines TRBV15 with TRBJ2-2, with TRBD1 matching 8 bases. CDR1 LNHNV and CDR2 YYDKDF come from the germline V gene (reference sequence). The CDR3 extends over 19 amino acids. J lost 5 bases, V lost 3 bases, and 17 bases had no gene match.